These 17 T cell receptor beta chains originate from one sample sequenced in a study of T cell clones after liver transplantation. Using immunoSEQ multiplex PCR, the repertoire was profiled, and TCRdb retains in-frame clones only, with some absent. In the table there are nearly 55,000 clones, around 85% of which are singletons. The starting material was CD4+ T cells from blood, obtained before liver transplant. These receptors all stem from a human donor who received a liver transplant.

This chain connects TRBV7-2 to TRBJ2-3; 9 bases agree with TRBD2. The CDR3 runs 15 residues. Germline V lookup: CDR1 SGHTA, CDR2 FQGNSA. The V gene end was trimmed by 8 bases and the J gene end by 5 bases; junction bases not matched to a gene: 11. CDR3 DNA: TGTGCCAGCGGCATAGCGGGAGATTCCCTAGATACGCAGTATTTT. It encodes CASGIAGDSLDTQYF.

This CDR3 reads CASSSRQGEETQYF. For the CDR3, the DNA is TGTGCCAGTAGTTCGCGACAGGGAGAAGAGACCCAGTACTTC. The V gene is TRBV19, the J gene TRBJ2-5; 7 bases agree with TRBD1. The germline V gene encodes CDR1 LNHDA and CDR2 SQIVND (reference sequence). This CDR3 region has 14 residues. J gave up 3 bases and V 5 bases, and 6 bases lay outside the gene matches.

The rearrangement links TRBV4-2 to TRBJ2-7; TRBD2 aligns across 10 bases. V gave up 2 bases and J gave up 3 bases; unmatched junction bases: 13. Germline V gene lookup returns CDR1 LGHNA and CDR2 YNFKEQ. The CDR3 contains 18 residues. The CDR3 protein is CASSQSGKGLASVYEQYF. DNA of the CDR3: TGTGCCAGCAGCCAAAGCGGCAAGGGACTAGCGTCAGTCTACGAGCAGTACTTC.

This chain uses TRBV7-6 with TRBJ1-4; 7 nucleotides agree with TRBD1. This CDR3 contains 15 residues. Germline V gives CDR1 SGHVS, CDR2 FNYEAQ. J gave up 7 bases and V 6 bases, and 11 bases lay outside the gene matches. This CDR3 reads CASSPLVRGSEKLFF. The CDR3 nucleotides read TGTGCCAGCAGTCCATTGGTCAGGGGGAGTGAAAAACTGTTTTTT.

V usage is TRBV7-3 and J usage is TRBJ2-3; D is uncertain. V lost 5 bases and J lost 3, with 9 bases in between. Germline V gene sequence: CDR1 SGHTA, CDR2 FQGTGA. There are 13 residues in the CDR3. CDR3 loop: CASSHTMTDTQYF. CDR3 DNA sequence: TGTGCCAGCAGCCATACGATGACAGATACGCAGTATTTT.

The chain joins TRBV5-6 to TRBJ2-4, with TRBD2 identical over 8 bases. V lost 4 bases to trimming and J lost 8 bases; unmatched junction nucleotides: 5. CDR1 is SGHDT, CDR2 YYEEEE, per germline. The length of the CDR3 is 13 residues. This CDR3 is CASSGTSLDIQYF. The CDR3, as DNA: TGTGCCAGCAGCGGGACTAGTCTTGACATTCAGTACTTC.

The rearrangement links TRBV28 to TRBJ1-5, with 8 positions matching TRBD1. Germline V gene data show CDR1 as MDHEN and CDR2 as SYDVKM. This CDR3 is built from 16 residues. The junction had 15 bases not matched to a gene; V was cut back by 5 bases and J by 9 bases. CDR3: CASSTPAGQGRSPQHF. The CDR3 nucleotides read TGTGCCAGCAGTACCCCCGCCGGACAGGGACGGTCGCCCCAGCATTTT.

The chain employs TRBV5-1 and TRBJ1-4; 7 bases agree with TRBD1. V lost 2 bases, J lost 4 bases, and 5 bases stayed unmatched. The V gene's germline CDR1 is SGHRS and CDR2 YFSETQ. CDR3 length: 15 amino acids. The CDR3 here is CASSFLTGLNEKLFF. Here the CDR3 DNA reads TGCGCCAGCAGCTTCCTGACAGGGCTTAATGAAAAACTGTTTTTT.

The CDR3 nucleotides are TGTGCCACCAGGGCAGGAGTTCAAGAGACCCAGTACTTC. It yields the protein CATRAGVQETQYF. V gene TRBV15 combines with J gene TRBJ2-5; no definite D call. Per the germline V gene, CDR1 is LNHNV and CDR2 is YYDKDF (reference sequence). The V and J ends lost 6 bases and 2 bases respectively, with 10 bases between them. The CDR3 is 13 residues long.

In this sample, this clone turned up once. This CDR3 is CASRDTGGSYEQYF. The CDR3, as DNA: TGTGCCAGCAGAGATACAGGGGGCTCCTACGAGCAGTACTTC. V usage is TRBV6-5 and J usage is TRBJ2-7, with 8 bases matching TRBD1. V shed 6 bases and J 0 bases; nucleotides not matched to a gene: 4. Looked up from germline, CDR1 is MNHEY and CDR2 is SVGAGI. CDR3 length equals 14 residues.

This CDR3 reads CASSRQGSGEKLFF. In nucleotides, the CDR3 is TGTGCCAGCAGTAGACAGGGTTCAGGAGAAAAACTGTTTTTT. This rearrangement joins TRBV6-5 to TRBJ1-4, with 7 bases identical to TRBD1. Per the germline V gene, CDR1 is MNHEY and CDR2 is SVGAGI. The CDR3 has 14 residues. With 5 bases clipped from V and 8 bases from J, the junction kept 8 bases outside the gene matches.

The V and J genes are TRBV25-1 and TRBJ2-3; TRBD1 aligns across 12 bases. CDR3 length: 16 residues. The ends lost 2 bases at V and 5 bases at J; junction bases unmatched: 5. Germline-derived CDR1 and CDR2 are MGHDK and SYGVNS. CDR3 amino acids: CASSERGQGAEDTQYF. Written as DNA, the CDR3 is TGTGCCAGCAGTGAACGGGGACAGGGGGCGGAAGATACGCAGTATTTT.

V is TRBV19 and J is TRBJ2-5; 7 positions agree with TRBD1. The trim removed 6 bases at V and 1 base at J, leaving 2 bases unmatched. CDR1 and CDR2 from the germline V gene are LNHDA and SQIVND (reference sequence). This CDR3 region has 13 residues. CDR3 sequence: CASRNRGQETQYF. As DNA, the CDR3 is TGTGCCAGTAGGAACAGGGGCCAAGAGACCCAGTACTTC.

The rearrangement joins TRBV9 to TRBJ2-6; no clear D gene. This CDR3 has 14 amino acids. The germline V gene has CDR1 SGDLS and CDR2 YYNGEE. Trimming took 4 bases from V and 0 from J, leaving 5 bases between them. For the CDR3, the DNA is TGTGCCAGCAGCTCCAACTCTGGGGCCAACGTCCTGACTTTC. This encodes CASSSNSGANVLTF.

The gene calls are TRBV6-6 and TRBJ2-1; 10 bases are shared with TRBD2. Germline lookup yields CDR1 MNHNY and CDR2 SVGAGI (reference sequence). The trim removed 6 bases at V and 0 bases at J, leaving 2 bases unmatched. The CDR3 is 15 residues long. The DNA for the CDR3 is TGTGCCAGCAGGGCTAGCGGGGGCTCCTACAATGAGCAGTTCTTC. Translation: CASRASGGSYNEQFF.

This clone has just one count. The chain combines TRBV4-1 with TRBJ2-2; a possible D gene is TRBD2 (6 bases). CDR3 length: 16 residues. Trimming removed 0 bases at V and 2 bases at J, with 10 bases between. Germline V gene sequence: CDR1 MGHRA, CDR2 YSYEKL. CDR3 sequence: CASSQDRDSNTGELFF. The CDR3, as DNA: TGCGCCAGCAGCCAAGACCGGGACTCCAACACCGGGGAGCTGTTTTTT.

This clone has only a few counts. This rearrangement joins TRBV19 to TRBJ1-1; 10 bases line up with TRBD1. This CDR3 contains 15 residues. CDR1 is LNHDA and CDR2 is SQIVND in the germline V gene (reference sequence). The junction had 8 bases not matched to a gene; V was cut back by 5 bases and J by 5 bases. Written as DNA, the CDR3 is TGTGCCAGTAGTTTCGTTGGGACAGGGGAAACTGAAGCTTTCTTT. Translated: CASSFVGTGETEAFF.